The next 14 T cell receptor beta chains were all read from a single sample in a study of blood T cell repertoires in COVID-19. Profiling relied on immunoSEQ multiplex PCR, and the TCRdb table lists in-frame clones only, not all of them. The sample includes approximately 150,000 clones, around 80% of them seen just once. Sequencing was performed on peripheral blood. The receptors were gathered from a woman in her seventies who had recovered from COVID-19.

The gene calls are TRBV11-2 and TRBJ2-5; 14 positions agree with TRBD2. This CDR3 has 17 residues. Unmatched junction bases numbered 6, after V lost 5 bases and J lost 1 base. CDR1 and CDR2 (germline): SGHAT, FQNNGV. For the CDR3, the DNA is TGTGCCAGCAGCCCGGGGACTAGCGGGAGACTCCAAGAGACCCAGTACTTC. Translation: CASSPGTSGRLQETQYF.

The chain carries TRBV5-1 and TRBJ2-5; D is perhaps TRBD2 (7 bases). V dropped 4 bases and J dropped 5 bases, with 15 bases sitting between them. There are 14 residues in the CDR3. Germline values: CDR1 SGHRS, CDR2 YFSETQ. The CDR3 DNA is TGCGCCAGCAGCCCCCGGGGGGCGGTGGAGACCCAGTACTTC. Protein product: CASSPRGAVETQYF.

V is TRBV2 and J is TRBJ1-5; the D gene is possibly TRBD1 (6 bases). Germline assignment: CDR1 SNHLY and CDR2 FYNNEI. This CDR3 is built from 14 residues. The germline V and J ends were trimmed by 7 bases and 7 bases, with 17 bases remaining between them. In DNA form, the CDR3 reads TGTGCCAGCACGGTGGGGGCGCCCGGCCAGCCCCAGCATTTT. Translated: CASTVGAPGQPQHF.

The CDR3, as DNA: TGTGCCAGCAGCAAGGGTTGGGAGTGGAGCTCCTACAATGAGCAGTTCTTC. Protein sequence: CASSKGWEWSSYNEQFF. The V and J genes are TRBV21-1 and TRBJ2-1; TRBD2 is the table's D call and was not checked against the DNA. TRBV21-1 is flagged as a pseudogene. The CDR3 runs 17 residues.

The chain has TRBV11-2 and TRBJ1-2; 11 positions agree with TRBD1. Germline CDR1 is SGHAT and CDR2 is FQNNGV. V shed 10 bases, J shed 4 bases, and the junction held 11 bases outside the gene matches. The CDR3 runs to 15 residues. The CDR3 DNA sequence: TGTGCCACATGGGCCCGGACAGGGGGCACCTATGGCTACACCTTC. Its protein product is CATWARTGGTYGYTF.

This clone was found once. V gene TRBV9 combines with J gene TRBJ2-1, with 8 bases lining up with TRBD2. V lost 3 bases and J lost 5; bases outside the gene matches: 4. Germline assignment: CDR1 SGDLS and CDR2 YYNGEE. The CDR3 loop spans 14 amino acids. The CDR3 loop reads CASSAWTSHNEQFF. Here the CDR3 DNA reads TGTGCCAGCAGCGCTTGGACTAGCCACAATGAGCAGTTCTTC.

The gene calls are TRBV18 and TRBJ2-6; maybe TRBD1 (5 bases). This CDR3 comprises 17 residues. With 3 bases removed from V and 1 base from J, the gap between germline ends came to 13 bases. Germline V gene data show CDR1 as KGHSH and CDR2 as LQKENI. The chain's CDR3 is CASSPQGKRSGANVLTF. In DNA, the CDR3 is TGTGCCAGCTCACCCCAGGGCAAGAGGTCTGGGGCCAACGTCCTGACTTTC.

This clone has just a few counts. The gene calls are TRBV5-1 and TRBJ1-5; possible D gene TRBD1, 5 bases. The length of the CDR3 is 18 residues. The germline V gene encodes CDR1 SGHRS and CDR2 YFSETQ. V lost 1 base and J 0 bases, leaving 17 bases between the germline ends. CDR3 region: CASSLFPTGAYSNQPQHF. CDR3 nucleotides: TGCGCCAGCAGCTTGTTTCCCACAGGAGCTTATAGCAATCAGCCCCAGCATTTT.

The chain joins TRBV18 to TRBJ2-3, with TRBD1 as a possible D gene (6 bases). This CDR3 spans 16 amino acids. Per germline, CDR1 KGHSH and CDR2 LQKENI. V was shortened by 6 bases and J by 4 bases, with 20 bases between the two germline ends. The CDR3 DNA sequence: TGTGCCAGCTCCCAGCCCGGGACACGGGCCCCAGATACGCAGTATTTT. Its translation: CASSQPGTRAPDTQYF.

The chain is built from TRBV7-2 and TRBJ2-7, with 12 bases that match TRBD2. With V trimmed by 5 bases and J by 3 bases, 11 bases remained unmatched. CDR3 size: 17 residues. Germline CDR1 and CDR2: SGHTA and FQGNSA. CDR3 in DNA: TGTGCCAGCAGCCCCCTAACTAGCGGGAGGCCCTACTACGAGCAGTACTTC. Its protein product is CASSPLTSGRPYYEQYF.

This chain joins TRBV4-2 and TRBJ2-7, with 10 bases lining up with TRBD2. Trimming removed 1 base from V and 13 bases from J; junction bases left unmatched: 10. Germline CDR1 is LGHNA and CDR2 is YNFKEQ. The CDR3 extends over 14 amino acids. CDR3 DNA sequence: TGTGCCAGCAGCCAAGCGATGGGGCAGCGGGGGGGTTACTTC. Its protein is CASSQAMGQRGGYF.

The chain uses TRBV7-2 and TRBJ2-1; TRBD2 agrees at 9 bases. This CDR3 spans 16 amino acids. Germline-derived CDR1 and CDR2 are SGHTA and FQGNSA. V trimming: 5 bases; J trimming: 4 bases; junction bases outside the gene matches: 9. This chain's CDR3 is CASSPGGGRGYNEQFF. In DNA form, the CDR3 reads TGTGCCAGCAGCCCGGGGGGCGGGAGGGGTTACAATGAGCAGTTCTTC.

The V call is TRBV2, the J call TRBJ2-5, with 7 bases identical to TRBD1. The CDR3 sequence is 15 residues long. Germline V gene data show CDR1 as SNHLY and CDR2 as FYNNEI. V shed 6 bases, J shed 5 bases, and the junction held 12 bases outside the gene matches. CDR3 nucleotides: TGTGCCAGCAGCCCCCGGGACAGCCGGCGGGAGACCCAGTACTTC. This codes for CASSPRDSRRETQYF.

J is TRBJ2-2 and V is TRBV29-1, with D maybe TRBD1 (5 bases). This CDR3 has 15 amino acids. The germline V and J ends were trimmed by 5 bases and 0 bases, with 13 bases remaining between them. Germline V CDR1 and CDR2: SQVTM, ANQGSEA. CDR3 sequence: CSVRGSQPNTGELFF. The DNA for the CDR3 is TGCAGCGTTAGGGGTTCCCAGCCGAACACCGGGGAGCTGTTTTTT.